This T cell receptor beta chain was retrieved from a study of response to subunit inactivated influenza vaccine. General study points: Researchers suggested that each seasonal influenza vaccination recruits few new T cells.

TCRdb recomputed calls from the RT-PCR reads with MiXCR, one row per CDR3 protein. The table has fewer than 800,000 distinct CDR3 sequences, approximately 14% seen once. This clonotype was detected ten times or more. No antigen is known for it. The sequenced sample was PBMCs from blood, obtained 11 to 12 days after vaccination. The clonotype comes from a man aged 45-65 years who received an inactivated influenza vaccine.

The DNA for the CDR3 is TGTGCCAGCAGCTTAGTGTCTGAGCAGTTCTTC. This encodes CASSLVSEQFF. This chain connects TRBV5-6 to TRBJ2-1, with D unresolved. Germline V gene data show CDR1 as SGHDT and CDR2 as YYEEEE. This CDR3 is built from 11 residues. V dropped 2 bases and J dropped 9 bases, with 6 bases sitting between them.